This passage covers 2 T cell receptor beta chains from one sample sequenced in a study of OX40 agonist ivuxolimab in advanced cancers. This table comes from immunoSEQ multiplex PCR, and its TCRdb copy is limited to in-frame clones, with some not included. The sample contains approximately 27,000 clones, less than 90% of which appear only once. The sample here was CD4+ or CD8+ T cells sorted from blood, taken in a trial of the OX40 agonist ivuxolimab. The receptors come from an adult with an advanced solid tumor such as melanoma, head and neck, liver or kidney cancer.

This clone was observed once. This chain joins TRBV7-2 and TRBJ2-1, with 9 bases fitting TRBD2. In germline, CDR1 is SGHTA, CDR2 FQGNSA. The CDR3 has 13 residues. With V trimmed by 1 base and J by 8 bases, 0 bases remained unmatched. The CDR3 loop is CASSLGGGDEQFF. DNA of the CDR3: TGTGCCAGCAGCTTAGGCGGGGGGGATGAGCAGTTCTTC.

The V and J genes are TRBV27 and TRBJ2-5; 7 nucleotides agree with TRBD1. Germline CDR1 is MNHEY and CDR2 is SMNVEV (reference sequence). This CDR3 is built from 18 residues. V shed 1 base, J shed 5 bases, and the junction held 16 bases outside the gene matches. DNA of the CDR3: TGTGCCAGCAGTTTATACCCCCAAGCAGGGGGAATCTTTGAGACCCAGTACTTC. Amino acid sequence: CASSLYPQAGGIFETQYF.